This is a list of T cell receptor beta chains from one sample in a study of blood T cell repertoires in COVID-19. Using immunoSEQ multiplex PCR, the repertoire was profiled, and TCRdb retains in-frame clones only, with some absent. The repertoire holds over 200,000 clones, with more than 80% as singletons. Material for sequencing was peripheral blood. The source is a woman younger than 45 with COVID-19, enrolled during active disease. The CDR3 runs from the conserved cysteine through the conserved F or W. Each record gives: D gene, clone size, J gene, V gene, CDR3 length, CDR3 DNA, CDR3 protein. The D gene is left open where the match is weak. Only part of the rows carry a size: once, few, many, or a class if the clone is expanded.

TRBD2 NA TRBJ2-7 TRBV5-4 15 TGTGCCAGCAGCTTGACCGGGACTAGCGGGAGCGAGCAGTACTTC CASSLTGTSGSEQYF
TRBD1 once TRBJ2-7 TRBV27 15 TGTGCCAGCAGTTTGGGGGACAGTTTGGGGTACGAGCAGTACTTC CASSLGDSLGYEQYF
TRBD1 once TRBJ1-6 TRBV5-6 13 TGTGCCAGCAGCTGGGACAGGGGATCACCCCTCCACTTT CASSWDRGSPLHF
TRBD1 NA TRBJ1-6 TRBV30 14 TGTGCCTGGAGTGTGACAGGGGGAGATTCACCCCTCCACTTT CAWSVTGGDSPLHF
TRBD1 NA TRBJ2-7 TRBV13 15 TGTGCCAGCAGCCCCCGGACAGGGTTTGGCTACGAGCAGTACTTC CASSPRTGFGYEQYF
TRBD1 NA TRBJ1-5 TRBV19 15 TGTGCCAGTAGTATTCCTGAGGGGGCGCGACAGCCCCAGCATTTT CASSIPEGARQPQHF
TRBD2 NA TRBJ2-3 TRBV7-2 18 TGTGCCAGCAGCTCGGGACTAGCGGGAGGCCCGGGGTCAGATACGCAGTATTTT CASSSGLAGGPGSDTQYF
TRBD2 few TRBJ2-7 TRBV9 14 TGTGCCAGCAGCCTGAGCGGGGGGGCCTACGAGCAGTACTTC CASSLSGGAYEQYF
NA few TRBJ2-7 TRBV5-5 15 TGTGCCAGCAGCCAATACGGACAGTTATCCTACGAGCAGTACTTC CASSQYGQLSYEQYF
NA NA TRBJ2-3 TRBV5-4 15 TGTGCCAGCAGCCCCGGGGGTGGCAGCACAGATACGCAGTATTTT CASSPGGGSTDTQYF
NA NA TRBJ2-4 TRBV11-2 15 TGTGCCAGCAGCTTAGGGCTGACAGGCTTAAACATTCAGTACTTC CASSLGLTGLNIQYF
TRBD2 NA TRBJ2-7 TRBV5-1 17 TGCGCCAGCAGCTTGGGTCCCAGCGGGAGTCAGGCCTACGAGCAGTACTTC CASSLGPSGSQAYEQYF
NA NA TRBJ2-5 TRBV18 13 TGTGCCAGCTCACCAGACCGGGAAGAGACCCAGTACTTC CASSPDREETQYF
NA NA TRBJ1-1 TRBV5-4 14 TGTGCCAGCAGCTTGGGGCGGGGTGACACTGAAGCTTTCTTT CASSLGRGDTEAFF
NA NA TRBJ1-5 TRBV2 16 TGTGCCAGCAGCCCCCCCCCTGTTGCGATCAATCAGCCCCAGCATTTT CASSPPPVAINQPQHF
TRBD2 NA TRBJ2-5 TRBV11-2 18 TGTGCCAGCAGCTCCTTCTCGGGACTAGCGGGAGTCCAAGAGACCCAGTACTTC CASSSFSGLAGVQETQYF
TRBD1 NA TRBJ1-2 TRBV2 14 TGTGCCAGCAGCGAGGGACAGTCGCTCTATGGCTACACCTTC CASSEGQSLYGYTF
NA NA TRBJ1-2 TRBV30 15 TGTGCCTGGAGAGGGCCAGGCGGACATAACTATGGCTACACCTTC CAWRGPGGHNYGYTF
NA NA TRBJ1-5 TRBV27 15 TGTGCCAGCAGTTTCGGGTCGAATAGCAATCAGCCCCAGCATTTT CASSFGSNSNQPQHF
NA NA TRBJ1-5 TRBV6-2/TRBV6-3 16 TGTGCCAGCAGTGTAGGCAAGGCGAGGGCCTATCAGCCCCAGCATTTT CASSVGKARAYQPQHF
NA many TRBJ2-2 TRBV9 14 TGTGCCAGCAGCGTAGACAGGGTGGCCTGGGAGCTGTTTTTT CASSVDRVAWELFF
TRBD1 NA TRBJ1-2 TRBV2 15 TGTGCCAGCAGCGACGACAGGGAAGCTAACTATGGCTACACCTTC CASSDDREANYGYTF
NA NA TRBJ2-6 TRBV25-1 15 TGTGCCAGCAGTCAACGGGGCTCTGGGGCCAACGTCCTGACTTTC CASSQRGSGANVLTF
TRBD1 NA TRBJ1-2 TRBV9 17 TGTGCCAGCAGCGCTCGGCAGGAGGGGCCAGGGGGATTAGGCTACACCTTC CASSARQEGPGGLGYTF
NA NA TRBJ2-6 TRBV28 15 TGTGCCAGCAGTTTATCTAGCCCTGGGGCCAACGTCCTGACTTTC CASSLSSPGANVLTF
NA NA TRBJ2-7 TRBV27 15 TGTGCCAGCAGTTCAATGGAGCGAAACTCCTACGAGCAGTACTTC CASSSMERNSYEQYF
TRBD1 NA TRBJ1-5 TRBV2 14 TGTGCCAGCAGTCCGGGACAGAACAATCAGCCCCAGCATTTT CASSPGQNNQPQHF
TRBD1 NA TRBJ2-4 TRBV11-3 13 TGTGCCAGCAGTCGACAGGGGTCGTACATTCAGTACTTC CASSRQGSYIQYF
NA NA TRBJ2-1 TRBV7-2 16 TGTGCCAGCAGCTTAGGGCGGGATAGCTCCTACAATGAGCAGTTCTTC CASSLGRDSSYNEQFF
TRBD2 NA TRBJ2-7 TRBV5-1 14 TGCGCCAGCAGTTCTGCCGGCGGGAGTTACGAGCAGTACTTC CASSSAGGSYEQYF
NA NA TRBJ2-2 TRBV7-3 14 TGTGCCAGCAGCCAAGACACTAACACCGGGGAGCTGTTTTTT CASSQDTNTGELFF
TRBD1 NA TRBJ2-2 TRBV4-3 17 TGCGCCAGCAGCCAAGTCAGCGGGACAGGGTTTCCCGGGGAGCTGTTTTTT CASSQVSGTGFPGELFF
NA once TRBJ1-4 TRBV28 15 TGTGCCAGCAGTCCACATGAGGGAGGAGGTGAAAAACTGTTTTTT CASSPHEGGGEKLFF
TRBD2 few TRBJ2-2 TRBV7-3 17 TGTGCCAGCAGCCGGGACGTGGGACTAGAAGGCACCGGGGAGCTGTTTTTT CASSRDVGLEGTGELFF
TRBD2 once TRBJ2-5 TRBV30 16 TGTGCCTGGAGTGTGGGCCTAGCGGGGGCCCAAGAGACCCAGTACTTC CAWSVGLAGAQETQYF
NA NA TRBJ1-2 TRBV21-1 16 TGTGCCAGCAGCGCCCCGGGACAGGAAGCTAACTATGGCTACACCTTC CASSAPGQEANYGYTF
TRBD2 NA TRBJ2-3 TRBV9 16 TGTGCCAGCAGCGCCGGACTAGCGGGACTTGTAGATACGCAGTATTTT CASSAGLAGLVDTQYF
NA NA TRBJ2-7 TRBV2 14 TGTGCCAGCACCAGACAGGGAGGAGCCTACGAGCAGTACTTC CASTRQGGAYEQYF
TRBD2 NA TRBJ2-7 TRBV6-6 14 TGTGCCAGCAGCCGACTAGCGGGATCCTACGAGCAGTACTTC CASSRLAGSYEQYF
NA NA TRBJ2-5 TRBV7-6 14 TGTGCCAGCAGCTTAATACCAGAACAAGAGACCCAGTACTTC CASSLIPEQETQYF